The entry below gives a single T cell receptor (beta chain) sequence along with its context. Its antigen remains unknown. This entry comes from a study of cytomegalovirus exposure and HLA in healthy donors. Whole-study findings and limits: Both high specificity and high sensitivity reportedly marked the classifier's diagnosis of cytomegalovirus status.

PCR amplification relied on 60 Vbeta primers (plus 13 Jbeta primers). Clones were read by immunoSEQ multiplex PCR, and TCRdb kept only the in-frame ones, dropping some. The table has 200,000 to 250,000 clones, 75% to 85% seen once. The specimen was PBMCs. This TCR was recovered from a woman aged 40 to 50 in good health and CMV-seronegative.

Written as DNA, the CDR3 is TGTGCCAGCAGTGAGGTTACAGGCTATGGCTACACCTTC. This translates into CASSEVTGYGYTF. The chain has TRBV6-1 and TRBJ1-2, with D perhaps matching TRBD1 (5 bases). Germline V CDR1 and CDR2: MNHNS, SASEGT. The CDR3 runs to 13 residues. The V and J ends lost 3 bases and 4 bases respectively, with 9 bases between them.